These 5 T cell receptor beta chains were all obtained from the same sample, sequenced in a study of T cell repertoires in cytomegalovirus infection. TCRdb re-called the reads through MiXCR, storing one row per CDR3 protein. The sample lists about a million distinct CDR3 sequences, approximately 31% occurring once. For these receptors, no antigen is known. The source was cultured CD8+ T cells from PBMCs, collected from culture after CMV antigen stimulation. These receptors were taken from a human donor in good health (CMV status not recorded). Some clones in this sample may be carry-over from other donors' samples.

CDR3 coding DNA: TGTGCCAGCAGCCAGTACCGAAGCTCCTACAATGAGCAGTTCTTC. Amino acid sequence: CASSQYRSSYNEQFF. The chain joins TRBV14 to TRBJ2-1, with D unresolved. Trimming removed 3 bases at V and 0 bases at J, with 9 bases between. Per germline, CDR1 SGHDN and CDR2 FVKESK. The CDR3 is made up of 15 amino acids.

This clonotype was counted only a few times. The gene calls are TRBV4-2 and TRBJ1-5; TRBD1 matches at 7 bases. Germline lookup yields CDR1 LGHNA and CDR2 YNFKEQ. This CDR3 is built from 13 residues. Germline trimming cut 3 bases from V and 7 bases from J; bases unmatched to any gene: 3. CDR3 region: CASSQAGGQPQHF. CDR3 DNA: TGTGCCAGCAGCCAGGCAGGGGGACAGCCCCAGCATTTT.

This clonotype occurred once. For the CDR3, the DNA is TGTGCCAGCAGCTCCACCTCGGGGGTCCCAGCTAGCACAGATACGCAGTATTTT. This encodes CASSSTSGVPASTDTQYF. The chain employs TRBV7-9 and TRBJ2-3; D possibly corresponds to TRBD2 (6 bases). The CDR3 length is 18 residues. The V gene's germline CDR1 is SEHNR and CDR2 FQNEAQ (reference sequence). Trimming removed 4 bases at V and 0 bases at J, with 20 bases between.

This clonotype was seen once. V is TRBV18 and J is TRBJ2-1; no firm D call. In germline, CDR1 is KGHSH, CDR2 LQKENI. CDR3 length: 14 residues. V lost 5 bases, J lost 12 bases, and 20 bases lay in between. CDR3 protein: CASSDGLYEDAQFF. The CDR3 DNA sequence: TGTGCCAGCTCAGACGGGCTTTATGAAGATGCGCAGTTCTTC. The full variable domain, in which reference TRBV18 and TRBJ2-1 provide the parts outside the CDR3, is NAGVMQNPRHLVRRRGQEARLRCSPMKGHSHVYWYRQLPEEGLKFMVYLQKENIIDESGMPKERFSAEFPKEGPSILRIQQVVRGDSAAYFCASSDGLYEDAQFFGPGTRLTVL.

The chain couples TRBV12-5 to TRBJ1-1, with TRBD1 matching over 7 bases. This CDR3 comprises 13 residues. V lost 6 bases and J lost 7; bases outside the gene matches: 8. Per germline, CDR1 LGHNT and CDR2 FRNRAP. The CDR3 here is CASGSFDRDEAFF. The DNA for the CDR3 is TGTGCTAGTGGCTCTTTCGACAGGGATGAAGCTTTCTTT.